This T cell receptor (beta chain) was sequenced for a study of blood T cells in healthy people across ages. This clonotype was observed at least ten times. One end of the junction varies from germline; a read error may be responsible. Then a second PCR, running roughly 7 to 11 cycles, was carried out with a sample-barcoded 5' primer and a J-beta primer mix. Each CDR3 protein gets one entry after TCRdb re-called the 5' RACE reads with MiXCR. The repertoire holds around 700,000 distinct CDR3 sequences, with about 25% as singletons. This sample was also put to use in a study of T cells of mothers and their children.

This TCR derives from a boy younger than 18 in good health. The sample comprised blood.

The CDR3 spells CASSLLAGSSYNEQFF. The CDR3 coding sequence is TGTGCCAGCAGCTTACTAGCGGGTTCTTCCTACAATGAGCAGTTCTTC. The chain couples TRBV5-1 to TRBJ2-1; TRBD2 agrees at 9 bases. The CDR3 has 16 residues. Germline lookup yields CDR1 SGHRS and CDR2 YFSETQ. The full variable domain, in which reference TRBV5-1 and TRBJ2-1 provide the parts outside the CDR3, is KAGVTQTPRYLIKTRGQQVTLSCSPISGHRSVSWYQQTPGQGLQFLFEYFSETQRNKGNFPGRFSGRQFSNSRSEMNVSTLELGDSALYLCASSLLAGSSYNEQFFGPGTRLTVL.